This T cell receptor beta chain was identified during a study of molecular identifiers for immune sequencing clone quantification. Looking at the study overall: The replicate experiment used RNA from 20,000 or 100,000 naive CD8 cells. This RNA was split into five aliquots, and four of them were sequenced.

CDR1 is MNHEY and CDR2 is SMNVEV in the germline V gene (reference sequence). The V and J ends lost 5 bases and 0 bases, in that order; junction bases with no gene match: 13. This CDR3 is 18 amino acids long. The authors built bulk TCR libraries by previously described methods with listed TCR primers. MiXCR, applied by TCRdb to the PCR reads, yields one record per CDR3 protein. The sample consists of approximately 590,000 distinct CDR3 sequences, approximately 24% of them appearing once. Naive CD8 T cells, phenotype CD8+CD4-CCR7+CD45RA+, were sorted. This clonotype occurred a few times. This sequence joins TRBV27 and TRBJ1-1; 9 positions match TRBD1. The TCR comes from a human donor in good health. Some libraries in this study had Jurkat cell RNA spiked in. The specimen was naive CD8+ T cells from blood, with Jurkat cell RNA spiked in. Documented subset: FACS-sorted CD8+CD4-CCR7+CD45RA+ naive T cells. The CDR3 DNA follows: TGTGCCAGCAGTCCCCGGGACAGGGAAGGCCGAGTGAACACTGAAGCTTTCTTT. This codes for CASSPRDREGRVNTEAFF.